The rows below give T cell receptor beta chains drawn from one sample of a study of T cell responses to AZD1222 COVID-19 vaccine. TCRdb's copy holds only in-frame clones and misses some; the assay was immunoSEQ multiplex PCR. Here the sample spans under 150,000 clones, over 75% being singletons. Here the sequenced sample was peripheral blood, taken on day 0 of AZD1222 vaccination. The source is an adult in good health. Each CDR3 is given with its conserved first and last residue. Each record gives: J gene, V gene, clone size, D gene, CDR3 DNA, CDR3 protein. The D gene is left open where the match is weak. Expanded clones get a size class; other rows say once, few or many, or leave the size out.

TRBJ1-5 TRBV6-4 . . TGTGCCAGCAGCCCTGGAGGTGGCAATCAGCCCCAGCATTTT CASSPGGGNQPQHF
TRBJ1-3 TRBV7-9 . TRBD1 TGTGCCAGCAGCCAAACAGGGGACTCTGGAAACACCATATATTTT CASSQTGDSGNTIYF
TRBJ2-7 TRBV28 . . TGTGCCAGCAGTTCCCCTGCAGCTTCCCACTACGAGCAGTACTTC CASSSPAASHYEQYF
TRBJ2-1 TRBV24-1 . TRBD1 TGTGCCACCAGTCCCGGGACAGGGTCCACCTACAATGAGCAGTTCTTC CATSPGTGSTYNEQFF
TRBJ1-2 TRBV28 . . TGTGCCAGCAGCCCCGGGATCTATGGCTACACCTTC CASSPGIYGYTF
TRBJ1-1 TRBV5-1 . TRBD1 TGCGCCAGCAGCCTGACAGGGGGTGAACAGAGCACTGAAGCTTTCTTT CASSLTGGEQSTEAFF
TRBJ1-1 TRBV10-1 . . TGCGCCAGCAGTAGATTGCAGGTAGACACTGAAGCTTTCTTT CASSRLQVDTEAFF
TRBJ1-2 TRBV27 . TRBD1 TGTGCCAGCAGTATCCGACCCAGGGGGGGCGTCTATGGCTACACCTTC CASSIRPRGGVYGYTF
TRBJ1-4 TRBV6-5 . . TGTGCCAGCAGTTACTCGAGAACAACTAATGAAAAACTGTTTTTT CASSYSRTTNEKLFF
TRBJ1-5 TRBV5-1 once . TGCGCCAGCAGCTTGGGGGAGGCGGGGCCCCAGCATTTT CASSLGEAGPQHF
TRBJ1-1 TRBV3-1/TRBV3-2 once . TGTGCCAGCAGCCAAGGCCGAAACACTGAAGCTTTCTTT CASSQGRNTEAFF
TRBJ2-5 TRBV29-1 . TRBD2 TGCAGCCTTCGAGGATTAGCGGGGGGGAGAGAGACCCAGTACTTC CSLRGLAGGRETQYF
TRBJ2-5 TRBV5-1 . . TGCGCCAGCAGCTTGGACCAGGGTTCAAAAGAGACCCAGTACTTC CASSLDQGSKETQYF
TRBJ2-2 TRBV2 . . TGTGCCAGCAGTTACACGACCCCCGGGGAGCTGTTTTTT CASSYTTPGELFF
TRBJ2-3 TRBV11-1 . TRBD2 TGTGCCAGCAGCCGAGGGACTAGCGGGGTCACAGATACGCAGTATTTT CASSRGTSGVTDTQYF
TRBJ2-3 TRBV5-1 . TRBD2 TGCGCCAGCAGCCCCCAGCAAGGGCGGGAGGTGTCAGATACGCAGTATTTT CASSPQQGREVSDTQYF
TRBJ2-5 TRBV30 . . TGTGCCTGGAGTCGAGAGACCCAGTACTTC CAWSRETQYF
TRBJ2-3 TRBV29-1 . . TGCAGCACTTCTTCGAGCGTCGTAGACACAGATACGCAGTATTTT CSTSSSVVDTDTQYF
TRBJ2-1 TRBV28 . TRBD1 TGTGCCAGCAGTTTGGGACAGGGTAACACCTACAATGAGCAGTTCTTC CASSLGQGNTYNEQFF
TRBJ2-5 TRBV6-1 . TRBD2 TGTGCCAGCAGTGAAAAGCGGGGGTACCAAGAGACCCAGTACTTC CASSEKRGYQETQYF
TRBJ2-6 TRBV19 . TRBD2 TGTGCCAGTAGTCCCCGGGGGGGCTCTGGGGCCAACGTCCTGACTTTC CASSPRGGSGANVLTF
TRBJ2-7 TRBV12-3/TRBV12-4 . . TGTGCCAGCAGCCTTAAGCGTTACGAGCAGTACTTC CASSLKRYEQYF
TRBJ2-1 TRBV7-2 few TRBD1 TGTGCCAGCAGCTTAGTGGTGAAGGGGGCGAGTGAGCAGTTCTTC CASSLVVKGASEQFF
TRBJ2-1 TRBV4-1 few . TGCGCCAGCAGCCCCCGGCCAGTCTACAATGAGCAGTTCTTC CASSPRPVYNEQFF
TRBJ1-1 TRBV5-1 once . TGCGCCAGCAGAGAGGGCGCAGGGGCCAACACTGAAGCTTTCTTT CASREGAGANTEAFF
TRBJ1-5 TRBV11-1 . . TGTGCCAGCAGCTTAGTAGGTGATCAGCCCCAGCATTTT CASSLVGDQPQHF
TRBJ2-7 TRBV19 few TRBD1 TGTGCCAGTAGTATCCAGGGACAGGGGTTCGACGAGCAGTACTTC CASSIQGQGFDEQYF
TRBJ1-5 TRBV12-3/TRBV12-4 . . TGTGCCAGCAGTCCCGACCTAAATCAGCCCCAGCATTTT CASSPDLNQPQHF
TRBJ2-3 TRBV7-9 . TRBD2 TGTGCCAGCAGCACTAGAGACGGGACTATCACAGATACGCAGTATTTT CASSTRDGTITDTQYF
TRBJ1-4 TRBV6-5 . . TGTGCCAGCAGTCCATTCCAGGGGCGCGATGAAAAACTGTTTTTT CASSPFQGRDEKLFF
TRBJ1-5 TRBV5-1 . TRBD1 TGCGCCAGCACACAGGGGCCGGAGGATCAGCCCCAGCATTTT CASTQGPEDQPQHF
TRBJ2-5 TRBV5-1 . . TGCGCCAGCGGGCCTGACTGGGCCCAGTACTTC CASGPDWAQYF
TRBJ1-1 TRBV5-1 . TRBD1 TGCGCCAGCAGCATGCACAGGGGGTCGACTGAAGCTTTCTTT CASSMHRGSTEAFF
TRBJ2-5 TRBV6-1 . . TGTGCCAGCAGTGATGGTCCAGGGCAAGAGACCCAGTACTTC CASSDGPGQETQYF
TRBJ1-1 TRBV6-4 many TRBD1 TGTGCCAGCAGTGACACCCAGGGGGCGAATGAGGAGATATGGAATAACACCACTGAAGCTTTCTTT CASSDTQGANEEIWNNTTEAFF
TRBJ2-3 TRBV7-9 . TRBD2 TGTGCCAGCAGCGGCACACTAGCGGGGGGGTTCTTGGCGCAGTATTTT CASSGTLAGGFLAQYF
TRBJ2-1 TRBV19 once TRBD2 TGTGCCAGTAGTATAATCCCGGGAGGGCCCGAGAATGAGCAGTTCTTC CASSIIPGGPENEQFF
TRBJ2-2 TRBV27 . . TGTGCCAGCAGGGGTGTAGGTCCGGGGGGCAAGTACACCGGGGAGCTGTTTTTT CASRGVGPGGKYTGELFF
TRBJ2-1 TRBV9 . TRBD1 TGTGCCAGCAGCATTCCGGGACAGGGGCGGCGGAATGAGCAGTTCTTC CASSIPGQGRRNEQFF
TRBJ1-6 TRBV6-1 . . TGTGCCAGCAGTGAATCAACAGAAAAAATTTCACCCCTCCACTTT CASSESTEKISPLHF
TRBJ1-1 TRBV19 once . TGTGCCAGTAGTATTGGGTCCGTGAACACTGAAGCTTTCTTT CASSIGSVNTEAFF
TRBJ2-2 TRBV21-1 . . TGTGCCAGCAGCCCGAACGCCGACGGGACGCCGAACACCGGGGAGCTGTTTTTT CASSPNADGTPNTGELFF
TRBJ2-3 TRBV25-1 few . TGTGCCAGCAGTGTGAGGACAGATACGCAGTATTTT CASSVRTDTQYF
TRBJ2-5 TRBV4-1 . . TGCGCCAGCAGCCAAGCCAGGGGAGAAGAGTGGACCCAGTACTTC CASSQARGEEWTQYF
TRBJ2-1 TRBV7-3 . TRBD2 TGTGCCAGCAGCTTAAGGCTAGCGGACTACGACAATGAGCAGTTCTTC CASSLRLADYDNEQFF
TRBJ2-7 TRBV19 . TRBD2 TGTGCCAGTAGTCAGGGGACTAGCGGGGCACCCTACGAGCAGTACTTC CASSQGTSGAPYEQYF
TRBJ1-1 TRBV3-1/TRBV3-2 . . TGTGCCAGCAGCCAAAGTGGGGGAGGGGACTATGGAGCTTTCTTT CASSQSGGGDYGAFF
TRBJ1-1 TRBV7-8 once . TGTGCCAGCAGCTTGGGCAGGGTAGAAGCTTTCTTT CASSLGRVEAFF
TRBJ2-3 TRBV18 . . TGTGCCAGCTCACCGGCAGATACGCAGTATTTT CASSPADTQYF
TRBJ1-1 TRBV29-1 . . TGCAGCGTTGTGGCTTCAGCCACTGAAGCTTTCTTT CSVVASATEAFF
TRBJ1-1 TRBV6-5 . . TGTGCCAGCAGCCTGGAGCCGGAAGTCACTGAAGCTTTCTTT CASSLEPEVTEAFF
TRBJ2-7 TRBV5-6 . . TGTGCCAGCAGCTTGAGTCGACTCTCCTACGAGCAGTACTTC CASSLSRLSYEQYF